This TCR beta chain is drawn from a study of PD-1 blockade in classical Hodgkin lymphoma. The wider study: Nivolumab dosed at 3 mg/kg went to patients intravenously every 2 weeks. Study-wide results and caveats: By C4D1 there was a significant rise in CD4+ TCR diversity but not in CD8+ TCR diversity. Lower baseline TCR diversity was reported for newly diagnosed patients than for healthy donors.

The table came from immunoSEQ multiplex PCR; TCRdb's copy has only in-frame clones and leaves some out. The sample lists tens of thousands of clones; 80% were seen once. There are 14 residues in the CDR3. V was clipped by 4 bases and J by 4 bases, with 14 bases between them. Germline V gene lookup returns CDR1 SGDLS and CDR2 YYNGEE. Details on this clone: Antigen specificity is unknown.

Sample time point: cycle 4 day 1 (C4D1), after 6 weeks of nivolumab. All the patients suffered relapse after autologous stem cell transplantation, and brentuximab vedotin exposure differed. Under best response, outcomes were complete response, partial response or progressive disease. This sequence joins TRBV9 and TRBJ2-5, with D uncertain. This receptor was obtained from a human donor with classical Hodgkin lymphoma. The sequenced sample was peripheral blood mononuclear cells (PBMCs), obtained before the fourth cycle of nivolumab. The CDR3: CASSSRAHGETQYF. Here the CDR3 DNA reads TGTGCCAGCAGCTCAAGGGCCCACGGAGAGACCCAGTACTTC.